The 19 T cell receptor beta chains below come from one sample, sequenced in a study of blood T cell repertoires in COVID-19. Sequenced by immunoSEQ multiplex PCR; TCRdb stores in-frame clones only, minus some. This sample carries fewer than 80,000 clones, around 80% of them seen once, and the ten largest clones take more than 13%. Sequencing used peripheral blood. These receptors came from a man in his 60s with COVID-19, enrolled during active disease.

J is TRBJ1-2 and V is TRBV6-5; no reliable D call. CDR3 length: 14 residues. Germline V gene sequence: CDR1 MNHEY, CDR2 SVGAGI. V was shortened by 5 bases and J by 4 bases, with 14 bases between the two germline ends. Here the CDR3 reads CASSPGVRSYGYTF. The DNA for the CDR3 is TGTGCCAGCAGTCCCGGTGTTAGGAGCTATGGCTACACCTTC.

V usage is TRBV7-6 and J usage is TRBJ2-7, with D possibly matching TRBD1 (7 bases). Germline V gives CDR1 SGHVS, CDR2 FNYEAQ. This CDR3 spans 15 amino acids. Deletions cut 4 bases from V and 6 bases from J, with 19 bases between. The CDR3 sequence is CASSSIQGRLGEQYF. The CDR3 nucleotides are TGTGCCAGCAGCTCTATACAGGGGAGGTTGGGCGAGCAGTACTTC.

This clone is a singleton in its sample. The V gene is TRBV19, the J gene TRBJ1-3; D uncertain. The V gene lost 9 bases and the J gene lost 0 bases, with 9 bases spanning the gap. The CDR3 has 13 residues. The germline V gene encodes CDR1 LNHDA and CDR2 SQIVND (reference sequence). This CDR3 reads CASQKFSGNTIYF. CDR3 coding DNA: TGTGCCAGCCAGAAGTTCTCTGGAAACACCATATATTTT.

With respect to this clone: At one of its ends the junction is not consistent with the germline gene, which may arise from a read error. The CDR3, as DNA: TGTGCCAGCAGCCAAGGATTCCCGGCAGGGGCTCTTTTC. It specifies CASSQGFPAGALF. This chain joins TRBV3-1 (or the pseudogene TRBV3-2) and TRBJ1-2; D possibly corresponds to TRBD1 (6 bases). CDR3 length: 13 residues. The germline V gene has CDR1 LGHDT and CDR2 YNNKEL (reference sequence).

The count of this clone is one. The chain recombines TRBV10-3 with TRBJ1-4; D perhaps matches TRBD1 (5 bases). The CDR3 length is 14 residues. The V gene's germline CDR1 is ENHRY and CDR2 SYGVKD. The V and J ends lost 5 bases and 8 bases respectively, with 15 bases between them. The CDR3 is CAISSDKDGEKLFF. For the CDR3, the DNA is TGTGCCATCAGTTCGGACAAGGATGGGGAAAAACTGTTTTTT.

The chain couples TRBV7-6 to TRBJ2-4, with 8 positions matching TRBD1. This CDR3 spans 16 amino acids. Germline V gene data show CDR1 as SGHVS and CDR2 as FNYEAQ. V lost 4 bases and J lost 5; bases outside the gene matches: 10. The CDR3 bases are TGTGCCAGCAGCTCTAGACCAGGGACAGGAGAAAACATTCAGTACTTC. This sequence encodes CASSSRPGTGENIQYF. Complete variable domain (other parts from reference TRBV7-6 and TRBJ2-4): GAGVSQSPRYKVTKRGQDVALRCDPISGHVSLYWYRQALGQGPEFLTYFNYEAQQDKSGLPNDRFSAERPEGSISTLTIQRTEQRDSAMYRCASSSRPGTGENIQYFGAGTRLSVL.

The rearrangement joins TRBV30 to TRBJ2-7, with TRBD1 identical over 10 bases. CDR3 length equals 12 residues. Unmatched junction bases numbered 3, after V lost 6 bases and J lost 4 bases. Germline values: CDR1 GTSNPN, CDR2 SVGIG (reference sequence). CDR3 residues: CACGQGVYEQYF. In DNA form, the CDR3 reads TGTGCCTGCGGACAGGGGGTGTACGAGCAGTACTTC.

The CDR3 sequence: CASTGLAGGPGTQYF. DNA of the CDR3: TGCGCCAGCACCGGACTAGCGGGGGGGCCGGGTACGCAGTATTTT. The V and J genes are TRBV5-1 and TRBJ2-3; TRBD2 aligns across 15 bases. V shed 6 bases, J shed 8 bases, and the junction held 7 bases outside the gene matches. Germline V gene sequence: CDR1 SGHRS, CDR2 YFSETQ. The CDR3 spans 15 residues.

This clone showed up just a few times. The rearrangement links TRBV7-2 to TRBJ2-7, with D possibly TRBD1 on 6 matching bases. Germline V lookup: CDR1 SGHTA, CDR2 FQGNSA. The CDR3 loop spans 13 amino acids. Trimming took off 4 bases at V and 1 base at J, with 8 bases between the two ends. CDR3 DNA sequence: TGTGCCAGCAGCTATAGGGGGTCCTACGAGCAGTACTTC. Translating gives CASSYRGSYEQYF.

The J gene is TRBJ2-3, the V gene TRBV27, with D possibly matching TRBD2 (6 bases). V was pared by 3 bases and J by 5 bases, with 15 bases between. CDR1 is MNHEY and CDR2 is SMNVEV in the germline V gene (reference sequence). This CDR3 is built from 15 residues. The CDR3 DNA reads TGTGCCAGCAGTTTTTCCGGGAGAATGTTAGATACGCAGTATTTT. It yields the protein CASSFSGRMLDTQYF.

The chain combines TRBV4-2 with TRBJ2-7; 9 positions agree with TRBD2. Germline loops: CDR1 LGHNA, CDR2 YNFKEQ. V was clipped by 4 bases and J by 1 base; unmatched bases: 2. The CDR3 covers 14 residues. The CDR3 DNA sequence: TGTGCCAGCAGCCGAACTAGCGGGTCCTACGAGCAGTACTTC. As protein: CASSRTSGSYEQYF.

The rearrangement joins TRBV5-1 to TRBJ2-1; D is unresolved. This CDR3 region has 14 residues. From germline, CDR1 is SGHRS and CDR2 YFSETQ. V shed 1 base and J shed 6 bases, with 11 bases lying between them. The CDR3 sequence: CASSLTTSRNEQFF. CDR3 DNA sequence: TGCGCCAGCAGCTTGACTACTTCCCGCAATGAGCAGTTCTTC.

V usage is TRBV19 and J usage is TRBJ2-1; 8 bases are shared with TRBD2. The CDR3 extends over 14 amino acids. Germline V lookup: CDR1 LNHDA, CDR2 SQIVND (reference sequence). V dropped 2 bases and J dropped 10; count of bases not matched to a gene: 7. CDR3 loop: CASSISAGEVEQFF. The CDR3 nucleotides read TGTGCCAGTAGTATATCAGCGGGAGAGGTCGAGCAGTTCTTC.

The J gene is TRBJ1-2, the V gene TRBV27; D is uncertain. Germline V gene lookup returns CDR1 MNHEY and CDR2 SMNVEV (reference sequence). V lost 5 bases and J lost 6, with 13 bases in between. CDR3 length: 13 residues. The CDR3 DNA reads as TGTGCCAGCAGTGGGGTGTCGGGAGATGGCTACACCTTC. Protein product: CASSGVSGDGYTF.

V usage is TRBV6-5 and J usage is TRBJ2-2; 9 bases are shared with TRBD1. Germline lookup yields CDR1 MNHEY and CDR2 SVGAGI. V was clipped by 6 bases and J by 7 bases; unmatched bases: 9. CDR3 length: 15 amino acids. The chain's CDR3 is CASSRDREWVGELFF. The CDR3 nucleotides read TGTGCCAGCAGCCGGGACAGGGAGTGGGTCGGGGAGCTGTTTTTT.

DNA of the CDR3: TGCAGTGCTAGTTACAGGGGGCGCGACACTGAAGCTTTCTTT. Its translation is CSASYRGRDTEAFF. The chain employs TRBV20-1 and TRBJ1-1, with 9 bases lining up with TRBD1. The CDR3 totals 14 residues. The V gene end was trimmed by 3 bases and the J gene end by 3 bases; junction bases not matched to a gene: 5. The germline V gene has CDR1 DFQATT and CDR2 SNEGSKA (reference sequence).

The V and J genes are TRBV28 and TRBJ2-2; perhaps TRBD1 as D (6 bases). The CDR3 consists of 15 residues. The germline V and J ends were trimmed by 11 bases and 4 bases, with 20 bases remaining between them. Germline values: CDR1 MDHEN, CDR2 SYDVKM. The CDR3 is CAFATSQGTTGELFF. Written as DNA, the CDR3 is TGTGCCTTTGCCACGTCCCAGGGGACCACCGGGGAGCTGTTTTTT. The whole variable domain, filled in from reference TRBV28 and TRBJ2-2, reads DVKVTQSSRYLVKRTGEKVFLECVQDMDHENMFWYRQDPGLGLRLIYFSYDVKMKEKGDIPEGYSVSREKKERFSLILESASTNQTSMYLCAFATSQGTTGELFFGEGSRLTVL.

The rearrangement links TRBV6-5 to TRBJ2-7; 7 nucleotides agree with TRBD1. After removal of 3 bases from V and 7 bases from J, the junction contained 6 bases not matched to a gene. The CDR3 loop spans 13 amino acids. Germline V gene data show CDR1 as MNHEY and CDR2 as SVGAGI. The CDR3 loop is CASSYYRGREQYF. The CDR3 DNA reads as TGTGCCAGCAGTTATTACAGGGGTCGAGAGCAGTACTTC.

This rearrangement joins TRBV5-4 to TRBJ2-3; weak D call: TRBD2 (6 bases). Per the germline V gene, CDR1 is SGHNT and CDR2 is YYREEE (reference sequence). Trimming pared 2 bases from V and 2 bases from J, leaving 12 bases between. The CDR3 is made up of 15 amino acids. The CDR3 DNA follows: TGTGCCAGCAGCTTAGGAGGGCTAATCACAGATACGCAGTATTTT. It specifies CASSLGGLITDTQYF.